The entry below describes one T cell receptor (beta chain). The antigen remains unidentified. These data belong to a study of monozygotic twins with inflammatory bowel disease. General study results and limits: The sharing of clonotypes with others was lower in IBD patients than in healthy twins, especially with disease activity. Immunosuppressive treatments were not uniform, and this may have added variability to patient repertoires.

The CDR3 has 14 residues. Germline CDR1 reads KGHSH; CDR2 reads LQKENI. Via template switching, UMIs carrying a 6-nucleotide sample barcode were introduced. From the 5' RACE reads, TCRdb lists one entry per CDR3 protein and no DNA. Its listing shows about 450,000 distinct CDR3 sequences. This receptor was identified in a human donor with ulcerative colitis or Crohn's disease, or a healthy co-twin of an affected twin (not recorded which). Sequenced material: blood. The chain uses TRBV18 and TRBJ2-1; TCRdb calls TRBD2, which cannot be checked without DNA. The chain's CDR3 is CASSPGAGGREQFF.